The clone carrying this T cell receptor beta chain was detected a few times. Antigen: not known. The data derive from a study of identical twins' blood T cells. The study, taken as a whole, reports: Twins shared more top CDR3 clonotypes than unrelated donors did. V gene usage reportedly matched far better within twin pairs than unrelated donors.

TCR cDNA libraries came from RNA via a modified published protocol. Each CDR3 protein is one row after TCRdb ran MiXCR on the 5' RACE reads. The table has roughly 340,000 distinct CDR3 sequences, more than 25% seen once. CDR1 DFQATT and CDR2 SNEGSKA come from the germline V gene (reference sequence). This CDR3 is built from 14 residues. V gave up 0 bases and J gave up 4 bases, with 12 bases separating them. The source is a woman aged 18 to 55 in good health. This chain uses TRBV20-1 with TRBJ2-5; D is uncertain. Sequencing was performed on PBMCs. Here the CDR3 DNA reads TGCAGTGCTAGAGATAATGGTTTGCGAGAGACCCAGTACTTC. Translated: CSARDNGLRETQYF.